This TCR beta chain was profiled in a study of OX40 agonist ivuxolimab in advanced cancers. About the study: A partial response was reached by three patients: one with hepatocellular carcinoma and two with cutaneous melanoma.

TCRdb's table, derived via immunoSEQ multiplex PCR, lists solely in-frame clones and lacks some. The sample contains about 89,000 clones, approximately 90% of which appear only once. Germline lookup yields CDR1 SGHAT and CDR2 FQNNGV. The CDR3 spans 15 residues. V lost 5 bases and J 4 bases, leaving 14 bases between the germline ends. The chain joins TRBV11-2 to TRBJ2-2; tentatively, D is TRBD1 or TRBD2 (7 bases each). This receptor was taken from an adult with an advanced solid tumor such as melanoma, head and neck, liver or kidney cancer. The specimen was CD4+ or CD8+ T cells sorted from blood, collected in a trial of the OX40 agonist ivuxolimab. CDR3 sequence (DNA): TGTGCCAGCAGCCCAGGGGGGGCCATCACCGGGGAGCTGTTTTTT. Its protein product is CASSPGGAITGELFF.